The 24 T cell receptor beta chains reported below all come from one sample, sequenced in a study of beta chain features in type 1 diabetes. Their cognate antigens are unknown. Sequencing targeted expressed TCRB transcripts, as all isolated RNA had been reverse transcribed. The assay was immunoSEQ multiplex PCR, and TCRdb's table has in-frame clones only and misses some. The sample lists about 160,000 clones, roughly 65% occurring once. Whole-study findings and limits: Moderately but significantly shorter TCRB CDR3s were found in Type 1 diabetes patients in all four CD4+ subsets.

The sample was naive CD4+ T cells from blood. The receptors derive from a man aged 25 to 45 with type 1 diabetes.

This chain connects TRBV9 to TRBJ1-1, with D hard to call. The CDR3 sequence is 13 residues long. From germline, CDR1 is SGDLS and CDR2 YYNGEE. Trimming took off 0 bases at V and 1 base at J, with 4 bases between the two ends. CDR3 loop: CASSVASNTEAFF. CDR3 in DNA: TGTGCCAGCAGCGTAGCCTCGAACACTGAAGCTTTCTTT.

This chain joins TRBV9 and TRBJ2-6; D gene unclear. The length of the CDR3 is 13 residues. V lost 5 bases and J lost 2, with 5 bases in between. Germline CDR1 is SGDLS and CDR2 is YYNGEE. The CDR3 DNA is TGTGCCAGCAGTTATCCTGGGGCCAACGTCCTGACTTTC. Its protein product is CASSYPGANVLTF. The entire variable domain, with the rest obtained from reference TRBV9 and TRBJ2-6, is as follows: DSGVTQTPKHLITATGQRVTLRCSPRSGDLSVYWYQQSLDQGLQFLIQYYNGEERAKGNILERFSAQQFPDLHSELNLSSLELGDSALYFCASSYPGANVLTFGAGSRLTVL.

This sequence joins TRBV7-2 and TRBJ2-1; no definite D call. Trimming removed 1 base from V and 7 bases from J, with 11 bases in between. CDR3 size: 14 residues. From germline, CDR1 is SGHTA and CDR2 FQGNSA. The CDR3 DNA sequence: TGTGCCAGCAGCTTAGTAGGCAGCAAAAATGAGCAGTTCTTC. Translated, it gives CASSLVGSKNEQFF.

J is TRBJ2-7 and V is TRBV4-3; 7 bases are a match to TRBD1. The CDR3 spans 15 residues. Germline lookup yields CDR1 LGHNA and CDR2 YSLEER. With 3 bases clipped from V and 2 bases from J, the junction kept 7 bases outside the gene matches. CDR3 amino acids: CASSHGPGGPYEQYF. CDR3 bases: TGCGCCAGCAGCCATGGCCCAGGGGGACCCTACGAGCAGTACTTC.

The J gene is TRBJ2-4, the V gene TRBV13; TRBD2 might be the D (6 bases). Germline V gene sequence: CDR1 PRHDT, CDR2 FYEKMQ (reference sequence). There are 14 residues in the CDR3. Deletions cut 7 bases from V and 4 bases from J, with 14 bases between. In DNA, the CDR3 is TGTGCCAGCACCCCGGCGGGGAATAAAAACATTCAGTACTTC. Residues: CASTPAGNKNIQYF. Full variable domain (outside the CDR3, taken from reference TRBV13 and TRBJ2-4): AAGVIQSPRHLIKEKRETATLKCYPIPRHDTVYWYQQGPGQDPQFLISFYEKMQSDKGSIPDRFSAQQFSDYHSELNMSSLELGDSALYFCASTPAGNKNIQYFGAGTRLSVL.

This clone was seen a few times. This chain uses TRBV20-1 with TRBJ2-5; D is undetermined. The CDR3 sequence is 10 residues long. Germline-derived CDR1 and CDR2 are DFQATT and SNEGSKA (reference sequence). V lost 6 bases to trimming and J lost 5 bases, with 7 bases between them. CDR3: CSAPKETQYF. CDR3 DNA sequence: TGCAGTGCCCCCAAGGAGACCCAGTACTTC.

The V gene is TRBV2, the J gene TRBJ2-1; 11 positions agree with TRBD2. V gave up 7 bases and J gave up 15 bases; unmatched junction bases: 8. Germline V gives CDR1 SNHLY, CDR2 FYNNEI. This CDR3 is built from 12 residues. CDR3 in DNA: TGTGCCAGCAACGTCGTGACTAGCGGGACGTTCTTC. It is translated as CASNVVTSGTFF.

J is TRBJ1-1 and V is TRBV29-1; maybe TRBD1 (5 bases). The CDR3 sequence is 14 residues long. V lost 4 bases and J 2 bases, leaving 14 bases between the germline ends. CDR1 is SQVTM, CDR2 ANQGSEA, per germline. CDR3 bases: TGCAGCGTTGTGGGGGGAACCGTCAACACTGAAGCTTTCTTT. As protein: CSVVGGTVNTEAFF.

This clone was observed once. Other DNA sequences of this sample code for an identical CDR3. The V call is TRBV5-1, the J call TRBJ2-5, with D tentatively TRBD1 (5 bases). CDR1 SGHRS and CDR2 YFSETQ come from the germline V gene. V was clipped by 0 bases and J by 2 bases, with 8 bases between them. The CDR3 has 14 residues. For the CDR3, the DNA is TGCGCCAGCAGCTTGGGTAGGGGACAAGAGACCCAGTACTTC. It is translated as CASSLGRGQETQYF. Full variable domain (outside the CDR3, taken from reference TRBV5-1 and TRBJ2-5): KAGVTQTPRYLIKTRGQQVTLSCSPISGHRSVSWYQQTPGQGLQFLFEYFSETQRNKGNFPGRFSGRQFSNSRSEMNVSTLELGDSALYLCASSLGRGQETQYFGPGTRLLVL.

V and J are TRBV9 and TRBJ1-5, with unresolved D. Trimming pared 0 bases from V and 6 bases from J, leaving 10 bases between. The CDR3 has 14 residues. In germline, CDR1 is SGDLS, CDR2 YYNGEE. The CDR3 reads CASSVDGRTQPQHF. The CDR3 DNA follows: TGTGCCAGCAGCGTAGACGGCAGAACTCAGCCCCAGCATTTT.

This rearrangement joins TRBV5-1 to TRBJ2-1; 10 bases agree with TRBD1. The CDR3 covers 16 residues. Germline assignment: CDR1 SGHRS and CDR2 YFSETQ. The V and J ends lost 4 bases and 7 bases, in that order; junction bases with no gene match: 11. The CDR3 loop reads CASSPAGTGVYNEQFF. CDR3 sequence (DNA): TGCGCCAGCAGCCCGGCCGGGACAGGGGTTTATAATGAGCAGTTCTTC.

The chain carries TRBV29-1 and TRBJ1-1; D ambiguous. Germline V gene sequence: CDR1 SQVTM, CDR2 ANQGSEA. This CDR3 is built from 15 residues. V shed 6 bases and J shed 0 bases, with 17 bases lying between them. This CDR3 is CSVRRRTNMNTEAFF. In nucleotides, the CDR3 is TGCAGCGTCAGACGGAGGACCAACATGAACACTGAAGCTTTCTTT. The full variable domain, in which reference TRBV29-1 and TRBJ1-1 provide the parts outside the CDR3, is SAVISQKPSRDICQRGTSLTIQCQVDSQVTMMFWYRQQPGQSLTLIATANQGSEATYESGFVIDKFPISRPNLTFSTLTVSNMSPEDSSIYLCSVRRRTNMNTEAFFGQGTRLTVV.

The rearrangement links TRBV27 to TRBJ2-1; 7 nucleotides line up with TRBD2. CDR1 and CDR2 (germline): MNHEY, SMNVEV (reference sequence). This CDR3 region has 14 residues. Trimming at V came to 3 bases and at J to 2 bases, leaving 1 base not matched to a gene. CDR3 in DNA: TGTGCCAGCAGTTTGGGGGGGACCTACAATGAGCAGTTCTTC. The encoded protein is CASSLGGTYNEQFF.

The chain carries TRBV20-1 and TRBJ1-2; TRBD1 matches at 8 bases. Germline CDR1 reads DFQATT; CDR2 reads SNEGSKA (reference sequence). J was trimmed by 6 bases and V by 5 bases; bases with no gene match: 2. The CDR3 contains 11 residues. CDR3 DNA sequence: TGCAGTGCTCCAGGGGGCCATGGCTACACCTTC. Its protein is CSAPGGHGYTF.

Only one count was recorded for this clone. CDR3 sequence: CASSLSFKNTEAFF. The CDR3 coding sequence is TGCGCCAGCAGCTTGAGTTTCAAGAACACTGAAGCTTTCTTT. The chain recombines TRBV5-1 with TRBJ1-1; D remains unclear. The V end was cut by 1 base, the J end by 1 base, with 8 bases between. Germline CDR1 is SGHRS and CDR2 is YFSETQ. The CDR3 length is 14 residues.

V gene TRBV29-1 combines with J gene TRBJ2-7; 11 bases fit TRBD2. Germline V gene lookup returns CDR1 SQVTM and CDR2 ANQGSEA. J was trimmed by 6 bases and V by 4 bases; bases with no gene match: 8. There are 14 residues in the CDR3. CDR3 protein: CSVGWTSGLAEQYF. The CDR3 bases are TGCAGCGTTGGCTGGACTAGCGGGTTAGCCGAGCAGTACTTC.

The V gene is TRBV25-1, the J gene TRBJ2-7, with D possibly being TRBD1 (6 bases). The CDR3 extends over 16 amino acids. Germline values: CDR1 MGHDK, CDR2 SYGVNS. V lost 1 base, J lost 6 bases, and 19 bases lay in between. CDR3 nucleotide sequence: TGTGCCAGCAGTGAATCTGGAGCAGGGGCAAGCGCCGAGCAGTACTTC. Protein product: CASSESGAGASAEQYF.

The chain is built from TRBV9 and TRBJ2-3; 7 positions agree with TRBD2. This CDR3 region has 15 residues. CDR1 SGDLS and CDR2 YYNGEE come from the germline V gene. The V and J ends lost 2 bases and 1 base, in that order; junction bases with no gene match: 4. As DNA, the CDR3 is TGTGCCAGCAGCGTTCGGGGGGATGGCACAGATACGCAGTATTTT. Amino acids: CASSVRGDGTDTQYF.

The chain has TRBV12-5 and TRBJ2-7; D not resolved. The CDR3 length is 13 residues. Trimming left V 9 bases short and J 1 base short, with 13 bases between. From germline, CDR1 is LGHNT and CDR2 FRNRAP. CDR3 region: CASSKDGSYEQYF. CDR3 sequence (DNA): TGTGCTAGCTCCAAGGACGGGTCCTACGAGCAGTACTTC.

CDR3 nucleotide sequence: TGTGCCAGCAGTGATCTCGGGGGACGGGAAAACATTCAGTACTTC. Residues: CASSDLGGRENIQYF. This sequence joins TRBV2 and TRBJ2-4, with D possibly being TRBD2 (6 bases). V lost 3 bases to trimming and J lost 5 bases, with 14 bases between them. The germline V gene has CDR1 SNHLY and CDR2 FYNNEI. The CDR3 runs to 15 residues.

V usage is TRBV9 and J usage is TRBJ1-1; weak D call: TRBD1 (5 bases). Germline loops: CDR1 SGDLS, CDR2 YYNGEE. V lost 4 bases and J 3 bases, leaving 13 bases between the germline ends. The CDR3 loop spans 14 amino acids. The DNA for the CDR3 is TGTGCCAGCAGCCCCGGGGGGGAGGACACTGAAGCTTTCTTT. It specifies CASSPGGEDTEAFF.

CDR3 in amino acids: CAWSRSLVLAEQYF. CDR3 nucleotides: TGTGCCTGGAGCCGGAGTTTAGTTTTGGCCGAGCAGTACTTC. The chain uses TRBV30 and TRBJ2-7; D unresolved. Between the trimmed V and J ends, which lost 3 bases and 6 bases, there was a span of 18 bases. In germline, CDR1 is GTSNPN, CDR2 SVGIG (reference sequence). CDR3 length: 14 residues.

V and J are TRBV27 and TRBJ2-7; D is undetermined. Germline CDR1 reads MNHEY; CDR2 reads SMNVEV (reference sequence). The CDR3 extends over 11 amino acids. V was pared by 7 bases and J by 5 bases, with 9 bases between. For the CDR3, the DNA is TGTGCCAGCAAAGTATTCCACGAGCAGTACTTC. Protein: CASKVFHEQYF.

The DNA of the CDR3 is TGTGCCAGCAGCCGCGGACAGGGGATCTCCTACGAGCAGTACTTC. As protein: CASSRGQGISYEQYF. V is TRBV7-2 and J is TRBJ2-7; 9 bases align to TRBD1. With 5 bases clipped from V and 0 bases from J, the junction kept 5 bases outside the gene matches. CDR1 is SGHTA and CDR2 is FQGNSA in the germline V gene. The CDR3 loop spans 15 amino acids. Drawing the rest from reference TRBV7-2 and TRBJ2-7, the complete variable domain is GAGVSQSPSNKVTEKGKDVELRCDPISGHTALYWYRQSLGQGLEFLIYFQGNSAPDKSGLPSDRFSAERTGGSVSTLTIQRTQQEDSAVYLCASSRGQGISYEQYFGPGTRLTVT.